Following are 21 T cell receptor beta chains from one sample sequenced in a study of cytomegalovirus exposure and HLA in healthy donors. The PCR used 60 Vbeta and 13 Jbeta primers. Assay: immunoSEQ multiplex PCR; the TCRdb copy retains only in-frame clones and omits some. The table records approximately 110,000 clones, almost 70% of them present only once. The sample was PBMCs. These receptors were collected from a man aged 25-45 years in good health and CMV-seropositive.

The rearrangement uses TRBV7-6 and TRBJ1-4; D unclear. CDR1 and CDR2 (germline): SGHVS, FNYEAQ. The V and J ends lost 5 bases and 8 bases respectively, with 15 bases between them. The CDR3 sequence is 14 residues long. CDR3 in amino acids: CASSPRRGVEKLFF. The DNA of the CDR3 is TGTGCCAGCAGCCCCAGACGGGGTGTGGAAAAACTGTTTTTT.

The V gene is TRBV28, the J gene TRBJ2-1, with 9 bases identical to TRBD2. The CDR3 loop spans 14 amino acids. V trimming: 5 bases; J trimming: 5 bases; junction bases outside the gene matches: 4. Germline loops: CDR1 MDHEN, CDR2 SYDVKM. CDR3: CASSRGLADNEQFF. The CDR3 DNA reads TGTGCCAGCAGTCGGGGACTAGCTGACAATGAGCAGTTCTTC.

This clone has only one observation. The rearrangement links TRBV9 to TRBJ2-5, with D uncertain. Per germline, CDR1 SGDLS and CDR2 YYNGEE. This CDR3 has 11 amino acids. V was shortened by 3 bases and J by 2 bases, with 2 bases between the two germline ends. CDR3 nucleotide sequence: TGTGCCAGCAGCGCTCAAGAGACCCAGTACTTC. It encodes CASSAQETQYF.

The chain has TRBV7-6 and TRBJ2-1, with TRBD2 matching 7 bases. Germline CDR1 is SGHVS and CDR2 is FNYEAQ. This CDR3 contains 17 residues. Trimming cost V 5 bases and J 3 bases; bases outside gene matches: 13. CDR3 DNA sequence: TGTGCCAGCAGCCCACGAGTTGGAGCGGGAAACTACAATGAGCAGTTCTTC. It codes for CASSPRVGAGNYNEQFF.

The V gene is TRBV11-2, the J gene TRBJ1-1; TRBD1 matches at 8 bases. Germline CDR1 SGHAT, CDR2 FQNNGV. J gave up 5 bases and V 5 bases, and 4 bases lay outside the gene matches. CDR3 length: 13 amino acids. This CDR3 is CASSPRTGTEAFF. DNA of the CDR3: TGTGCCAGCAGCCCCCGGACAGGGACTGAAGCTTTCTTT.

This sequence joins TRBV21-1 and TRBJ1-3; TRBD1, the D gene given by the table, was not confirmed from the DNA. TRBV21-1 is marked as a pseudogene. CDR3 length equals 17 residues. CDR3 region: CASSKVGGGHSGNTIYF. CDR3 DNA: TGTGCCAGCAGCAAAGTCGGAGGGGGCCACTCTGGAAACACCATATATTTT.

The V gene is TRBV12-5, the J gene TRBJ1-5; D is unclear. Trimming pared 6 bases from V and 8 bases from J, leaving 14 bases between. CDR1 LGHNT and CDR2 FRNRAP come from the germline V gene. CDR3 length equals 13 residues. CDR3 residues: CASGPDTHEPQHF. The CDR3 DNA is TGTGCTAGTGGGCCTGACACGCATGAGCCCCAGCATTTT.

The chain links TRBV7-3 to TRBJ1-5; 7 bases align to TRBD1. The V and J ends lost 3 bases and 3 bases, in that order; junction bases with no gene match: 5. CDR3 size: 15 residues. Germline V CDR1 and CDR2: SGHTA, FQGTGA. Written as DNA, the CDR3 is TGTGCCAGCAGCTTTATAGGGGGCGTCAATCAGCCCCAGCATTTT. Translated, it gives CASSFIGGVNQPQHF. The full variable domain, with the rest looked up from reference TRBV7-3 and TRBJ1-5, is GAGVSQTPSNKVTEKGKYVELRCDPISGHTALYWYRQSLGQGPEFLIYFQGTGAADDSGLPNDRFFAVRPEGSVSTLKIQRTERGDSAVYLCASSFIGGVNQPQHFGDGTRLSIL.

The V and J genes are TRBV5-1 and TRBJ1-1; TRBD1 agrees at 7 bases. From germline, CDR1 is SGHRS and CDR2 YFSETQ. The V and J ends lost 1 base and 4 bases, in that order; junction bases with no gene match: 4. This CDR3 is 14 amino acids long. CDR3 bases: TGCGCCAGCAGCTTGACAGGGGTGACCACTGAAGCTTTCTTT. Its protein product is CASSLTGVTTEAFF.

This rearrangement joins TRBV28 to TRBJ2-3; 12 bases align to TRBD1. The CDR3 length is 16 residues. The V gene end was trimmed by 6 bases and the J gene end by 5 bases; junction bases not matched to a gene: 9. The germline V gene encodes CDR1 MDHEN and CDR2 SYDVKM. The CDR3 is CASRPPGTGGIDTQYF. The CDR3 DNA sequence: TGTGCCAGCAGACCCCCCGGGACAGGGGGCATAGATACGCAGTATTTT.

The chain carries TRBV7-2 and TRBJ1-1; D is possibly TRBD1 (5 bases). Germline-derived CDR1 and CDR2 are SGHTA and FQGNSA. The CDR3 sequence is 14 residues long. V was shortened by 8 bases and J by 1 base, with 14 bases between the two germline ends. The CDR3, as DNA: TGTGCCAGCCAGCGGGGTCAGGGGAACACTGAAGCTTTCTTT. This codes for CASQRGQGNTEAFF.

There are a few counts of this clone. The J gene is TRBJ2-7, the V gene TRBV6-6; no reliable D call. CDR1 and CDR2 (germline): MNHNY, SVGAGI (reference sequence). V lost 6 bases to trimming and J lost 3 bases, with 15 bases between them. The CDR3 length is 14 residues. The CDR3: CASRPPGGGYEQYF. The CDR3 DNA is TGTGCCAGCAGGCCCCCCGGCGGTGGCTACGAGCAGTACTTC.

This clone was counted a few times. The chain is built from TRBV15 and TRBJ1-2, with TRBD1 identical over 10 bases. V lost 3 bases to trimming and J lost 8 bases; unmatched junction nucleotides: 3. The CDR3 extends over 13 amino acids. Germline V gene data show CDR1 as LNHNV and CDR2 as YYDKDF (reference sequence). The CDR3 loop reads CATSRDRGSGYTF. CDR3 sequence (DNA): TGTGCCACCAGCAGGGACAGGGGGAGCGGCTACACCTTC.

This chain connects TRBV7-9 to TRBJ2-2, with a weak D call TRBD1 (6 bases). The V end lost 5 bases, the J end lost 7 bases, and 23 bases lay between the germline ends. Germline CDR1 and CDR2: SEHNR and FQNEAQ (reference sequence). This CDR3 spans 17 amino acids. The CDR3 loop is CASSPQPTGPRSGELFF. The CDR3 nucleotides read TGTGCCAGCAGCCCACAACCGACAGGACCCAGGAGCGGGGAGCTGTTTTTT.

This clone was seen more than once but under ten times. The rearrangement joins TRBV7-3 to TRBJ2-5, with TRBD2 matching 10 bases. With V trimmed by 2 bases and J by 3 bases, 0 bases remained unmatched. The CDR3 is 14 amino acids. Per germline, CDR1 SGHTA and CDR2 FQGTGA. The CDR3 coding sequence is TGTGCCAGCAGCTTACTAGCGGGAGAAGAGACCCAGTACTTC. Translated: CASSLLAGEETQYF.

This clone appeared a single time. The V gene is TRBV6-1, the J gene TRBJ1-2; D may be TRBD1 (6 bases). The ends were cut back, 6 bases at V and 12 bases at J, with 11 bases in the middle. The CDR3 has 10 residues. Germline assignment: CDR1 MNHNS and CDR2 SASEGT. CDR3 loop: CASRTGPHTF. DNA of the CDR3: TGTGCCAGCAGAACAGGGCCTCACACCTTC.

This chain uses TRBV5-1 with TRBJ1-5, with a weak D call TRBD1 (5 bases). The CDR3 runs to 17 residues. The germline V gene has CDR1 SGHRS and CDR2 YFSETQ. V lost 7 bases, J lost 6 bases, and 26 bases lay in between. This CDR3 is CASLTKLSGDWCQPQHF. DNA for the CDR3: TGCGCCAGCCTCACCAAACTGTCGGGGGATTGGTGTCAGCCCCAGCATTTT.

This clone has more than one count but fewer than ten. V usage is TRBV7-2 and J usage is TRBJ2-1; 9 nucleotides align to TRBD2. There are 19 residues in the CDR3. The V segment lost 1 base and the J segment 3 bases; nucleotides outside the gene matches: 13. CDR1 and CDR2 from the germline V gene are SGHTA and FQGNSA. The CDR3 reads CASSLEVGSGGPYYNEQFF. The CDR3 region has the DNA TGTGCCAGCAGCTTAGAGGTGGGTAGCGGGGGCCCGTACTACAATGAGCAGTTCTTC.

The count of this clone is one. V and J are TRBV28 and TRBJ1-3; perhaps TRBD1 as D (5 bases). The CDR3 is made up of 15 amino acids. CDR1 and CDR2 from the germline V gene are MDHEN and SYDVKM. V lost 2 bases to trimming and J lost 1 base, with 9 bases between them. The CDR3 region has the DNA TGTGCCAGCAGTTTACAGGGTTCATCTGGAAACACCATATATTTT. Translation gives CASSLQGSSGNTIYF.

The CDR3 DNA reads TGTGCCTGGGGACAGGGGTTTAACTACGAGCAGTACTTC. It translates to CAWGQGFNYEQYF. The J gene is TRBJ2-7, the V gene TRBV30, with 9 bases that match TRBD1. V lost 5 bases to trimming and J lost 3 bases; unmatched junction nucleotides: 5. The germline V gene encodes CDR1 GTSNPN and CDR2 SVGIG (reference sequence). This CDR3 region has 13 residues.

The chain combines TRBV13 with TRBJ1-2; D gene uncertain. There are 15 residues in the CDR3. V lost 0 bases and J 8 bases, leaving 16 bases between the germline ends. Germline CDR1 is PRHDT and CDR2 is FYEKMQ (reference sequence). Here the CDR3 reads CASSLGAGGLGGYTF. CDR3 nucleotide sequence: TGTGCCAGCAGCTTAGGTGCCGGAGGACTGGGGGGCTACACCTTC.